The clone carrying this TCR beta chain has a single count. In the original analysis: Amplification with reference gene primers provided the estimates of nucleated cell counts. Sequenced by immunoSEQ multiplex PCR; TCRdb stores in-frame clones only, minus some. V, J and clone size are taken as reported in that table, and D and trimming were inferred from the DNA itself. The sample yields more than 200,000 clones, over 75% seen once. The data were taken from a study of blood T cell repertoires in COVID-19. At the level of the study: Italy, Spain and the United States were the sources of the convalescent and acute COVID-19 samples. The analysed material was cDNA or gDNA that came from T cells, B-cell-depleted T cells, or PBMCs.

The germline V gene has CDR1 MNHEY and CDR2 SVGAGI. The CDR3 is made up of 16 amino acids. Losses at the gene ends were 2 bases for V and 6 bases for J; bases not matched to a gene: 11. The rearrangement uses TRBV6-5 and TRBJ1-2; 8 bases agree with TRBD1. The sequencing sample was made of peripheral blood. This clonotype was obtained from a man aged 45-65 years with acute or convalescent COVID-19. The CDR3 protein is CASSYGQGTLRNGYTF. In DNA, the CDR3 is TGTGCCAGCAGTTACGGACAGGGCACATTAAGGAATGGCTACACCTTC.